The sequence of this T cell receptor beta chain was determined in a study of beta chain features in type 1 diabetes (dated by TCRdb to 2017 to 2018). About the study as a whole: Mean age, gender distribution, total cell number and subset yield were not different between patients and healthy donors. A total of just under 110,000,000 sorted cells were examined across all samples, and RNA yield correlated strongly with the number of cells per subset. The study compared TCRB repertoires of sorted circulating CD4+ T cell subsets between recently diagnosed type 1 diabetes patients and matched healthy donors. Regulatory and stem cell-like memory subsets were obtained from only 8 patients and about eight healthy donors, while naive and central memory subsets were obtained from all 28 donors.

The entire isolated RNA was reverse transcribed using the High Capacity cDNA Reverse Transcription Kit, and thus expressed TCRB transcripts were sequenced. Deep immunoSEQ sequencing was applied to naive, central memory and regulatory T cell samples, giving an average of roughly 3.3 million total reads per sample. Sorted cells were lysed in RLT buffer, and RNA was extracted using DNase-treated RNeasy Micro or Mini kits according to cell number. To prevent cross-contamination, every cell subset was processed on its own, while patient and healthy donor samples were processed together. TCRB sequences were amplified from cDNA with the immunoSEQ multiplex PCR, producing 87-bp fragments spanning the CDR3 region. Sequencing of the amplicons was done on the Illumina HiSeq platform. From the authors' description of their analysis: PCR bias was corrected computationally using synthetic template baselines, and reads within Hamming distance 2 were collapsed, with unmergeable singletons discarded. Reads were aligned to IMGT to assign V, D and J genes, CDR3 length, and insertions or deletions at six rearrangement sites. Within each subset, clonotype counts were normalized to sorted cell number, after which true diversity and Gini coefficients were computed with the tcR R package. Repertoire sharing was quantified using the overlap coefficient calculated on TCRB nucleotide sequences. As a proxy for the pre-selection repertoire, out-of-frame TCRB sequences from naive cells were analyzed. TCRdb provides this immuneACCESS table in a form limited to in-frame rearrangements. Some clones are lacking; in checked studies, under half of them reflect an unresolved V gene, and why the rest are absent is not known. The DNA gave D and trimming, while V, J and clone size come from that table. This sample comprises some 640,000 clones, about 14% of them detected only once. Jointly, the top ten make up nearly 0.04% of the sample.

This clone was observed a handful of times. Its antigen remains undetermined. Nothing much larger sits one base from this clone, and base qualities are not available. The study at large found these results: A moderate but significant shortening of TCRB CDR3 length was observed in type 1 diabetes patients in all four CD4+ subsets. Sequencing cDNA rather than genomic DNA could over-represent highly expressing activated cells, although activation and CD3 levels did not differ between groups. HLA sub-analyses involved small numbers of individuals, so any influence of HLA type on TCRB rearrangement remained unresolved. The naive, central memory and regulatory TCRB repertoires appeared to resemble one another more closely among patients than among healthy donors. Fewer insertions and more nucleotide deletions at VDJ recombination sites were observed in patients with type 1 diabetes, implying thymic rearrangement abnormalities. Shorter templates might have been favored by PCR, but patient and control samples were amplified and corrected together, so both groups would have been affected equally by any skew.

CDR1 and CDR2, per the germline V gene, are SGHTA and FQGTGA. The V end loses 5 bases and the J end loses 7 bases, and a stretch of 21 bases separates them. Inclusive of the bounding cysteine and phenylalanine, the CDR3 is 17 residues long. CDR3 DNA is the only sequence kept; it has 51 bases, read in frame from the first base. Each donor gave one peripheral blood draw, averaging roughly 100 mL, which was collected into heparinised tubes. A BD FACSAria II was used to sort naive, central memory, regulatory and stem cell-like memory CD4+ T cells with a panel that included CD45RO, CCR7, CD25, CD127, CD95 and CD27. Every sorted population had a purity above 98%. PBMCs were separated immediately by Lymphoprep density gradient centrifugation and were stained directly, without being cultured. So that batch effects would be minimized, each experiment stained and sorted samples in pairs, pairing one healthy donor with one patient.

The receptor's source is a young man with type 1 diabetes. This chain is built from TRBV7-3 and TRBJ1-6, with a tentative D gene TRBD1 over 5 matching bases. The sequenced sample was naive CD4+ T cells from blood. This specimen's cell subset or site label, per the study, means: true naive CD4+ T cells. At the DNA level, the sequence is TGTGCCAGCAGCCAAAGGGGCGGACCTACACCGAATTCACCCCTCCACTTT. Its protein product is CASSQRGGPTPNSPLHF.